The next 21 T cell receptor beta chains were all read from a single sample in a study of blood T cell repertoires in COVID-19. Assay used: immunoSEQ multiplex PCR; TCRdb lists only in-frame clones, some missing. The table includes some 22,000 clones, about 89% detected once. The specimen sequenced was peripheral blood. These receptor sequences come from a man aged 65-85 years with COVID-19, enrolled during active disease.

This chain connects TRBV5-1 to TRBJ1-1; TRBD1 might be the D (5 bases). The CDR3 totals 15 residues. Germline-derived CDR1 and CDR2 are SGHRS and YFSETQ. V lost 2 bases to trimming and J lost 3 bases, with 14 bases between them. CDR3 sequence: CASSLDGRGDTEAFF. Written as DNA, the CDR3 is TGCGCCAGCAGCTTAGATGGACGGGGGGACACTGAAGCTTTCTTT.

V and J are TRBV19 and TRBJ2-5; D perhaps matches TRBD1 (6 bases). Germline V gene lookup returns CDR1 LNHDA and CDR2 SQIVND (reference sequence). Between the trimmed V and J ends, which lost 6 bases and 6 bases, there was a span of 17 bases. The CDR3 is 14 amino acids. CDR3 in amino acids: CASSPLDGTKTQYF. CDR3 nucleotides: TGTGCCAGTAGCCCCCTGGATGGGACAAAGACCCAGTACTTC.

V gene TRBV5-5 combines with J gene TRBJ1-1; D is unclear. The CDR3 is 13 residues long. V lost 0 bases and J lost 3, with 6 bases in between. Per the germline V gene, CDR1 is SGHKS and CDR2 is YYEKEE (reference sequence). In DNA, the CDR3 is TGTGCCAGCAGCTTGGTTATCGACACTGAAGCTTTCTTT. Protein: CASSLVIDTEAFF.

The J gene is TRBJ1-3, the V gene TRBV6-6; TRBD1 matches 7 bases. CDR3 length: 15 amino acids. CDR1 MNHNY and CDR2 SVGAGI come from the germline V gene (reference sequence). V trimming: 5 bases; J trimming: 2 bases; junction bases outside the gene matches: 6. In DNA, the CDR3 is TGTGCCAGCAGTAATACAGGGGCTCCTGGAAACACCATATATTTT. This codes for CASSNTGAPGNTIYF.

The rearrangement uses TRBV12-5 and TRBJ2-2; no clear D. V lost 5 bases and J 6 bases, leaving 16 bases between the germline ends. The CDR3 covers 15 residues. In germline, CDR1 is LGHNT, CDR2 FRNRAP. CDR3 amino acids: CASGEESPRAGELFF. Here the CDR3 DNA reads TGTGCTAGTGGTGAGGAATCGCCGCGTGCCGGGGAGCTGTTTTTT.

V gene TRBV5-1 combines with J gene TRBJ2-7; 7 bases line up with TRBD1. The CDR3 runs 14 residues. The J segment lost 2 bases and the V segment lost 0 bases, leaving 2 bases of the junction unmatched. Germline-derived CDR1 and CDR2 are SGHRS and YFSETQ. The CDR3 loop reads CASSLEGGPYEQYF. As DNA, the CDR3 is TGCGCCAGCAGCTTGGAAGGGGGCCCCTACGAGCAGTACTTC.

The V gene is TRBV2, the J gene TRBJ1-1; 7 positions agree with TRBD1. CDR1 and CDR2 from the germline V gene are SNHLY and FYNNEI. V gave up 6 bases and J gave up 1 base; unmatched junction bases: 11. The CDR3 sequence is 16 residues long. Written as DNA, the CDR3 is TGTGCCAGCAGCCAATACTCGGGACAGCCGAACACTGAAGCTTTCTTT. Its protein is CASSQYSGQPNTEAFF.

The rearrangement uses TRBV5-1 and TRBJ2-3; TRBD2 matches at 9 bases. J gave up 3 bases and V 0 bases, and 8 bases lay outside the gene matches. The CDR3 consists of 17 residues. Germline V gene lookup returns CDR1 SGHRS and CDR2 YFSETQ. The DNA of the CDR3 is TGCGCCAGCAGCTTGGCTCTAGCGGGATTGGGGACAGATACGCAGTATTTT. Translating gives CASSLALAGLGTDTQYF.

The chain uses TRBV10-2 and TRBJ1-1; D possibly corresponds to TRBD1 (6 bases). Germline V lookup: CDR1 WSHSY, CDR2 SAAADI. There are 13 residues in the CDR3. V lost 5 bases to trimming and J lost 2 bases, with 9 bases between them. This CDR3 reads CASSTRGNTEAFF. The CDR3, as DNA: TGCGCCAGCAGTACCAGGGGTAACACTGAAGCTTTCTTT.

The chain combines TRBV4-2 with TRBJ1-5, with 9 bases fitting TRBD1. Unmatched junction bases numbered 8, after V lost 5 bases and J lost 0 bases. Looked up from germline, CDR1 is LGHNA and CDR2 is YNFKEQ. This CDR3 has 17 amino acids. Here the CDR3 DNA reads TGTGCCAGCAGCTTAGGGACAGGGATTTATAGCAATCAGCCCCAGCATTTT. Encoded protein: CASSLGTGIYSNQPQHF.

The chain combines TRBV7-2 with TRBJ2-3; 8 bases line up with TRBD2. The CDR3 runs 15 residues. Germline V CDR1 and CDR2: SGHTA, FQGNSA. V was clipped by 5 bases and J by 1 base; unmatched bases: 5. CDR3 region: CASSPREGRTDTQYF. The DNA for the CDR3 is TGTGCCAGCAGCCCTCGGGAGGGACGCACAGATACGCAGTATTTT.

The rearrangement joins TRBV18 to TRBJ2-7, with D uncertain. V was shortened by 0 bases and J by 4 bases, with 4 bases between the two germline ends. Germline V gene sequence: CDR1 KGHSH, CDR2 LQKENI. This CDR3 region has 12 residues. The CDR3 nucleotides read TGTGCCAGCTCACCACCATCGTACGAGCAGTACTTC. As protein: CASSPPSYEQYF.

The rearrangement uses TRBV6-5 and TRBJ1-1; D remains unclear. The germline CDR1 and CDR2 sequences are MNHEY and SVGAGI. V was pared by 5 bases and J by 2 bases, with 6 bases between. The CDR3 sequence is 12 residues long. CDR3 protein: CASSPYNTEAFF. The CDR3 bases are TGTGCCAGCAGTCCCTATAACACTGAAGCTTTCTTT.

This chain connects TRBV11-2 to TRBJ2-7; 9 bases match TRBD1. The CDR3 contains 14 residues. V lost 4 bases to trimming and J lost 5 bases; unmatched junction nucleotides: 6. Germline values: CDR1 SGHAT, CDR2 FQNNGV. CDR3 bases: TGTGCCAGCAGCTGGCGGACAGGGGTCCACGAGCAGTACTTC. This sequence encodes CASSWRTGVHEQYF.

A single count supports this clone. The CDR3 reads CATYPGLGYNEQFF. Here the CDR3 DNA reads TGCGCCACCTACCCGGGACTAGGGTACAATGAGCAGTTCTTC. The genes are TRBV5-1 and TRBJ2-1, with 8 bases matching TRBD2. CDR1 and CDR2 (germline): SGHRS, YFSETQ. V was clipped by 9 bases and J by 4 bases; unmatched bases: 9. The CDR3 sequence is 14 residues long.

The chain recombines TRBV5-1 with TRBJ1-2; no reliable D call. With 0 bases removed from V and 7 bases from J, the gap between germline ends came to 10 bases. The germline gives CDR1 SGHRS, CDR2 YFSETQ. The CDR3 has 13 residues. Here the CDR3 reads CASSLDGHGGYTF. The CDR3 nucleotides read TGCGCCAGCAGCTTGGACGGTCATGGTGGCTACACCTTC.

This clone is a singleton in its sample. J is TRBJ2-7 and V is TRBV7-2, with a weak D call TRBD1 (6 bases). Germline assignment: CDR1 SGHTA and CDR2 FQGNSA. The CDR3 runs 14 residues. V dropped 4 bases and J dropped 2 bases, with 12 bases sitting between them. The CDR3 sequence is CASSSQTGTYEQYF. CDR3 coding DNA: TGTGCCAGCAGCTCCCAAACAGGGACCTACGAGCAGTACTTC.

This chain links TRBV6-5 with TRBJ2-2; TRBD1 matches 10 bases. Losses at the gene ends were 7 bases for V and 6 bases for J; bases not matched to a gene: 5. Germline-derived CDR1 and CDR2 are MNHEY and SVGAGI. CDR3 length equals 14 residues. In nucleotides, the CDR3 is TGTGCCAGCAAGGGACAGGGGAAAGCCGGGGAGCTGTTTTTT. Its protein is CASKGQGKAGELFF.

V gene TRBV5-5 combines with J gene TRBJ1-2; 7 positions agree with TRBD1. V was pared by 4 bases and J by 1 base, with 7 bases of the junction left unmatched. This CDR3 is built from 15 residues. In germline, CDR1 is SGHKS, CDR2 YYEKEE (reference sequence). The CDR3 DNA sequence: TGTGCCAGCAGCATCGCACAGGGGATTAACTATGGCTACACCTTC. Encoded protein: CASSIAQGINYGYTF.

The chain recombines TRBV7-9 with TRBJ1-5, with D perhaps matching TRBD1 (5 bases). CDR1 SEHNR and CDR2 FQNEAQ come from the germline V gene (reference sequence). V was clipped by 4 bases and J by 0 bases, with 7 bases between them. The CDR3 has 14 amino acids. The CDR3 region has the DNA TGTGCCAGCAGCTCAGGGTATAGCAATCAGCCCCAGCATTTT. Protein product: CASSSGYSNQPQHF.

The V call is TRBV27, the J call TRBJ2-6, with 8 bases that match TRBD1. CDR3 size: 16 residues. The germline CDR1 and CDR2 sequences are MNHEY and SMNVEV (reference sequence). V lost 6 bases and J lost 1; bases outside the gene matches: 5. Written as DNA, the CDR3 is TGTGCCAGCAGACGACAGGGGACATCTGGGGCCAACGTCCTGACTTTC. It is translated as CASRRQGTSGANVLTF.